This section outlines one T cell receptor beta chain sequence together with its context. The antigen is undetermined. Between the trimmed V and J ends, which lost 0 bases and 7 bases, there was a span of 10 bases. CDR3 length: 14 residues. CDR1 is SGHVS and CDR2 is FQNEAQ in the germline V gene. Measured with immunoSEQ multiplex PCR; TCRdb has only the in-frame clones, and not every one. The profile shows some 4,600 clones, approximately 71% of them singletons. This sample is part of a study of immune cell composition in non-small cell lung cancer. Study overall: Lung adenocarcinoma or squamous carcinoma made up most tumours. Study-level results: Shared sequences between tumour-reactive and dominant in vivo clones were not proven. Clones >0.5% enriched in tumour were rarer in adenocarcinoma (roughly 33%) than squamous (75%).

Normal lung sampling was at least 3 cm from the tumour, as distant as possible. This chain links TRBV7-8 with TRBJ1-3; D is perhaps TRBD1 (5 bases). Input material: non-adjacent lung tissue. This TCR derives from a human donor with non-small cell lung cancer. This chain's CDR3 is CASSLAGAPNTIYF. The CDR3 DNA sequence: TGTGCCAGCAGCTTAGCTGGGGCCCCGAACACCATATATTTT. Full variable domain (outside the CDR3, taken from reference TRBV7-8 and TRBJ1-3): GAGVSQSPRYKVAKRGQDVALRCDPISGHVSLFWYQQALGQGPEFLTYFQNEAQLDKSGLPSDRFFAERPEGSVSTLKIQRTQQEDSAVYLCASSLAGAPNTIYFGEGSWLTVV.